The 30 T cell receptor beta chains below were found in one sample sequenced in a study of HIV-infected children after antiretroviral therapy interruption. Unique molecular identifiers were included in an RNA-based 3' RACE TCR library. TCRdb passed the 3' RACE reads through MiXCR, listing each CDR3 protein once. The sample holds about 89,000 distinct CDR3 sequences; about 7.2% are singletons and the top ten take around 1.1%. Sample treatment: PENTA 11 planned treatment interruption arm or continuous ART arm. Source: CD45RA+ CD4+ T cells from PBMCs, pooled from several time points, taken from a donor given antiretroviral therapy, either interrupted or continuous. Noted subset: naive CD4+ CD45RA+ CD45RO- T cells. These receptors were obtained from a pool of human donors with HIV.

This clonotype has ten or more counts. The rearrangement links TRBV12-3 or TRBV12-4 to TRBJ2-7; D not resolved. V was clipped by 0 bases and J by 6 bases, with 9 bases between them. The CDR3 sequence is 13 residues long. CDR3 loop: CASSLARYLEQYF. In DNA form, the CDR3 reads TGTGCCAGCAGTTTAGCGCGATACCTCGAGCAGTACTTC.

A few counts support this clonotype. The rearrangement uses TRBV6-2 or TRBV6-3 and TRBJ1-1; TRBD1 might be the D (5 bases). CDR3 length equals 13 residues. V shed 4 bases and J shed 3 bases, with 9 bases lying between them. The germline V gene encodes CDR1 MNHEY and CDR2 SVGEGT. The CDR3 reads CASSSREDTEAFF. CDR3 coding DNA: TGTGCCAGCAGTTCCAGGGAGGACACTGAAGCTTTCTTT.

This clonotype was seen many times. The chain combines TRBV6-1 with TRBJ1-1; 10 bases line up with TRBD1. This CDR3 contains 14 residues. The V and J ends lost 5 bases and 7 bases, in that order; junction bases with no gene match: 7. Germline V gives CDR1 MNHNS, CDR2 SASEGT. The CDR3 here is CASSFDRGLGEAFF. CDR3 sequence (DNA): TGTGCCAGCAGTTTCGACAGGGGGCTTGGTGAAGCTTTCTTT.

Many counts were recorded for this clonotype. The V and J genes are TRBV5-6 and TRBJ1-5; the D gene is possibly TRBD1 (5 bases). Trimming stripped 2 bases from V and 5 bases from J, with 17 bases between. This CDR3 region has 16 residues. Germline-derived CDR1 and CDR2 are SGHDT and YYEEEE. The CDR3 here is CASSFKGPVRDQPQHF. Written as DNA, the CDR3 is TGTGCCAGCAGCTTTAAGGGGCCAGTCAGAGATCAGCCCCAGCATTTT.

This clonotype has a count of ten or more. The chain recombines TRBV3-1 with TRBJ2-2; TRBD2 matches 10 bases. Trimming took 5 bases from V and 6 from J; bases not matched to a gene: 6. CDR3 length: 15 residues. Germline lookup yields CDR1 LGHDT and CDR2 YNNKEL (reference sequence). CDR3 residues: CASSSGLAWSGELFF. CDR3 DNA sequence: TGTGCCAGCAGCTCGGGACTAGCGTGGTCCGGGGAGCTGTTTTTT.

This clonotype was observed many times. The V gene is TRBV12-3 or TRBV12-4, the J gene TRBJ1-1; D not resolved. The CDR3 sequence is 13 residues long. Trimming removed 2 bases at V and 3 bases at J, with 7 bases between. The CDR3: CASSLQTYTEAFF. The CDR3 coding sequence is TGTGCCAGCAGTTTACAAACTTACACTGAAGCTTTCTTT.

This clonotype has a handful of counts. The chain recombines TRBV5-8 with TRBJ1-5; 8 bases align to TRBD1. This CDR3 comprises 18 residues. V lost 4 bases to trimming and J lost 5 bases; unmatched junction nucleotides: 17. Germline CDR1 and CDR2: SGHTS and YDEGEE. Written as DNA, the CDR3 is TGTGCCAGCAGCCCAGGGACAGGTTTCGAGTGGACGGATCAGCCCCAGCATTTT. This gives the protein CASSPGTGFEWTDQPQHF.

At least ten counts were recorded for this clonotype. The junction departs from germline at one end; a sequencing error may be responsible. The chain has TRBV4-1 and TRBJ2-4, with 7 bases matching TRBD2. CDR1 MGHRA and CDR2 YSYEKL come from the germline V gene. CDR3 length: 15 residues. This chain's CDR3 is CASSQAGGSQNTLYF. CDR3 sequence (DNA): TGTGCCAGCAGCCAAGCCGGGGGGAGTCAAAACACCTTGTACTTT.

The sample holds many counts of this clonotype. V gene TRBV2 combines with J gene TRBJ2-3; tentatively, D is TRBD1 (6 bases). The V gene lost 0 bases and the J gene lost 9 bases, with 10 bases spanning the gap. The germline CDR1 and CDR2 sequences are SNHLY and FYNNEI. The CDR3 totals 13 residues. The CDR3 bases are TGTGCCAGCAGTGAAGCGCGACAGGCAACGCAGTATTTT. It yields the protein CASSEARQATQYF. Full variable domain (missing parts from reference TRBV2 and TRBJ2-3): EPEVTQTPSHQVTQMGQEVILRCVPISNHLYFYWYRQILGQKVEFLVSFYNNEISEKSEIFDDQFSVERPDGSNFTLKIRSTKLEDSAMYFCASSEARQATQYFGPGTRLTVL.

This clonotype was seen ten or more times. The V and J genes are TRBV20-1 and TRBJ1-3; no firm D call. Germline-derived CDR1 and CDR2 are DFQATT and SNEGSKA (reference sequence). V dropped 3 bases and J dropped 0 bases, with 6 bases sitting between them. The CDR3 extends over 13 amino acids. The CDR3 coding sequence is TGCAGTGCTAGTACTGACTCTGGAAACACCATATATTTT. This encodes CSASTDSGNTIYF.

This clonotype was observed many times. The CDR3 reads CASSRKIDNEQFF. Written as DNA, the CDR3 is TGTGCCAGCAGCCGTAAGATAGACAATGAGCAGTTCTTC. This rearrangement joins TRBV5-5 to TRBJ2-1; D ambiguous. V lost 4 bases, J lost 5 bases, and 10 bases lay in between. CDR1 and CDR2 (germline): SGHKS, YYEKEE (reference sequence). The CDR3 is 13 amino acids.

This clonotype has at least ten counts. The chain recombines TRBV7-9 with TRBJ2-4; TRBD2 agrees at 14 bases. Looked up from germline, CDR1 is SEHNR and CDR2 is FQNEAQ (reference sequence). With V trimmed by 5 bases and J by 7 bases, 10 bases remained unmatched. There are 17 residues in the CDR3. This CDR3 reads CASSLIPTSGRVNIQYF. In DNA form, the CDR3 reads TGTGCCAGCAGCCTAATACCGACTAGCGGGAGGGTCAACATTCAGTACTTC.

This clonotype was seen many times. This sequence joins TRBV25-1 and TRBJ2-6, with D possibly TRBD2 on 5 matching bases. Looked up from germline, CDR1 is MGHDK and CDR2 is SYGVNS. This CDR3 is built from 19 residues. V lost 4 bases and J 0 bases, leaving 19 bases between the germline ends. The CDR3 loop is CASSVERAGWISGANVLTF. The DNA of the CDR3 is TGTGCCAGCAGTGTTGAGAGGGCAGGTTGGATCTCTGGGGCCAACGTCCTGACTTTC.

This clonotype was picked up a small number of times. This chain joins TRBV29-1 and TRBJ1-2; maybe TRBD1 (5 bases). CDR1 and CDR2 from the germline V gene are SQVTM and ANQGSEA. The CDR3 is 16 amino acids. V shed 3 bases and J shed 6 bases, with 23 bases lying between them. The CDR3 nucleotides are TGCAGCGTTGATCGGGCCAGGGCAGGCCCCCTGGATGGCTACACCTTC. This sequence encodes CSVDRARAGPLDGYTF.

This clonotype has a count of ten or more. This chain joins TRBV24-1 and TRBJ2-2; 9 positions agree with TRBD2. The ends lost 9 bases at V and 0 bases at J; junction bases unmatched: 1. From germline, CDR1 is KGHDR and CDR2 SFDVKD. The CDR3 is 14 amino acids. CDR3 sequence (DNA): TGTGCCACCGGGACTAGCACGAACACCGGGGAGCTGTTTTTT. Protein product: CATGTSTNTGELFF.

This clonotype came up a few times. The V and J genes are TRBV10-3 and TRBJ2-2; D gene unclear. V was pared by 7 bases and J by 6 bases, with 6 bases between. The V gene's germline CDR1 is ENHRY and CDR2 SYGVKD. The CDR3 extends over 11 amino acids. The CDR3 sequence is CAITGPGELFF. For the CDR3, the DNA is TGTGCCATCACAGGCCCCGGGGAGCTGTTTTTT.

This clonotype has a count of ten or more. The chain has TRBV10-3 and TRBJ2-3, with TRBD1 matching over 8 bases. V gave up 4 bases and J gave up 2 bases; unmatched junction bases: 11. This CDR3 region has 17 residues. Germline V gene sequence: CDR1 ENHRY, CDR2 SYGVKD. DNA of the CDR3: TGTGCCATCAGTGCGAGTTCCGGGACAGGCCACACAGATACGCAGTATTTT. It yields the protein CAISASSGTGHTDTQYF.

This clonotype has ten or more counts. The rearrangement links TRBV10-1 to TRBJ1-1; D is unresolved. V lost 0 bases and J lost 1, with 12 bases in between. CDR3 length: 16 amino acids. Germline V gene lookup returns CDR1 WNHNN and CDR2 SYGVQD (reference sequence). The CDR3: CASSESILGSNTEAFF. The CDR3 coding sequence is TGCGCCAGCAGTGAGTCGATACTGGGTTCGAACACTGAAGCTTTCTTT.

The sample holds many counts of this clonotype. The chain joins TRBV5-5 to TRBJ2-7; TRBD1 might be the D (5 bases). The CDR3 loop spans 15 amino acids. Trimming removed 0 bases from V and 0 bases from J, with 10 bases in between. Germline CDR1 reads SGHKS; CDR2 reads YYEKEE (reference sequence). In DNA, the CDR3 is TGTGCCAGCAGCTTGGGCCCAGGGCCCTCCTACGAGCAGTACTTC. This translates into CASSLGPGPSYEQYF.

This clonotype was detected many times. The chain couples TRBV7-1 to TRBJ1-2, with TRBD1 matching 7 bases. TRBV7-1 is an ORF; its function is uncertain. The CDR3 covers 13 residues. Losses at the gene ends were 3 bases for V and 2 bases for J; bases not matched to a gene: 0. The CDR3 protein is CASSSGQNYGYTF. CDR3 in DNA: TGTGCCAGCAGCTCGGGACAGAACTATGGCTACACCTTC.

This chain links TRBV20-1 with TRBJ2-5; D may be TRBD1 (5 bases). The germline V gene encodes CDR1 DFQATT and CDR2 SNEGSKA (reference sequence). Trimming shortened V by 5 bases and J by 2 bases, and 9 bases separated the two germline ends. This CDR3 is built from 12 residues. CDR3 in DNA: TGCAGTGCTTTTTCAGGGCAAGAGACCCAGTACTTC. It specifies CSAFSGQETQYF.

This clonotype was seen many times. The chain couples TRBV29-1 to TRBJ2-7; D gene uncertain. Germline values: CDR1 SQVTM, CDR2 ANQGSEA. V lost 7 bases, J lost 2 bases, and 18 bases lay in between. CDR3 size: 14 residues. CDR3 region: CSGTINGATYEQYF. CDR3 sequence (DNA): TGCAGCGGAACAATAAACGGCGCAACCTACGAGCAGTACTTC.

The table lists this clonotype with many counts. The chain is built from TRBV5-1 and TRBJ2-1; 11 bases map to TRBD2. Trimming at V came to 6 bases and at J to 9 bases, leaving 14 bases not matched to a gene. This CDR3 comprises 16 residues. From germline, CDR1 is SGHRS and CDR2 YFSETQ. As DNA, the CDR3 is TGCGCCAGCACGACCGGGACTAGCGGTTTTAAGGCTGAGCAGTTCTTC. It codes for CASTTGTSGFKAEQFF.

Many counts were recorded for this clonotype. The V gene is TRBV20-1, the J gene TRBJ2-1; perhaps TRBD2 as D (6 bases). V was cut by 6 bases and J by 5 bases, with 17 bases left in between. This CDR3 comprises 14 residues. In germline, CDR1 is DFQATT, CDR2 SNEGSKA (reference sequence). The CDR3 region has the DNA TGCAGTGCCGTGCGTCTAGCGACACACAATGAGCAGTTCTTC. Translating it yields CSAVRLATHNEQFF.

This clonotype was detected ten times or more. The J gene is TRBJ2-4, the V gene TRBV24-1; 7 nucleotides align to TRBD1. V shed 3 bases and J 2 bases; nucleotides not matched to a gene: 15. The CDR3 spans 19 residues. Germline V gene sequence: CDR1 KGHDR, CDR2 SFDVKD. CDR3 nucleotide sequence: TGTGCCACCAGTGATGTAGACAGGGTGTTTATTGGACCCAAAAACATTCAGTACTTC. Its protein product is CATSDVDRVFIGPKNIQYF.

This clonotype was seen at least ten times. CDR3 in DNA: TGTGCCAGCTCACCACCGGGACAGGGGCGGGAAGCTTTCTTT. Translation: CASSPPGQGREAFF. This chain connects TRBV18 to TRBJ1-1, with 10 bases aligning to TRBD1. CDR1 and CDR2 from the germline V gene are KGHSH and LQKENI. J was trimmed by 8 bases and V by 0 bases; bases with no gene match: 3. This CDR3 has 14 amino acids.

The sample holds many counts of this clonotype. CDR3: CASSLDSVLEQFF. The DNA of the CDR3 is TGTGCCAGCAGCTTAGACTCGGTATTGGAGCAGTTCTTC. The chain recombines TRBV11-2 with TRBJ2-1; D remains unclear. Looked up from germline, CDR1 is SGHAT and CDR2 is FQNNGV. The CDR3 consists of 13 residues. Trimming pared 0 bases from V and 10 bases from J, leaving 10 bases between.

This clonotype appeared many times. The gene calls are TRBV7-3 and TRBJ2-1, with 7 nucleotides matching TRBD1. V was pared by 4 bases and J by 7 bases, with 7 bases of the junction left unmatched. The germline V gene encodes CDR1 SGHTA and CDR2 FQGTGA. This CDR3 is built from 14 residues. CDR3 in DNA: TGTGCCAGCAGCTATGGGACAGTTAATAATGAGCAGTTCTTC. Its protein is CASSYGTVNNEQFF.

This clonotype showed up many times. One junction end does not reproduce the germline sequence, and a read error may be involved. V and J are TRBV4-2 and TRBJ2-1; 12 bases fit TRBD2. The CDR3 consists of 15 residues. Germline assignment: CDR1 LGHNA and CDR2 YNFKEQ. CDR3 protein: CASSQGPSGRAVRVF. Here the CDR3 DNA reads TGTGCCAGCAGCCAAGGTCCTAGCGGGAGGGCCGTTCGGGTCTTC.

This clonotype was detected many times. The CDR3 loop is CASSRQAVSQPQHF. CDR3 coding DNA: TGTGCCAGCAGTAGACAGGCTGTTAGTCAGCCCCAGCATTTT. The chain uses TRBV12-3 or TRBV12-4 and TRBJ1-5, with a tentative D call TRBD1 (6 bases). The CDR3 has 14 residues. Trimming took 5 bases from V and 6 from J, leaving 14 bases between them.